Below, one T cell receptor beta chain is given with its context. Its antigen remains unidentified. The data belong to a study of a mutant IDH1 vaccine in newly diagnosed glioma. Study as a whole: Following radiotherapy alone, or alongside temozolomide cycles, vaccination was started after an interval of 4-6 weeks. Treated patients were approximately 62% male, roughly 40% female, mean age around 40 years. Pretreatment consisted of radiotherapy, temozolomide, or both, with most receiving both.

The V gene's germline CDR1 is MGHRA and CDR2 YSYEKL. V shed 4 bases and J shed 5 bases, with 12 bases lying between them. CDR3 length equals 14 residues. Profiled with immunoSEQ multiplex PCR; TCRdb holds only in-frame clones, not every one. The sample holds tens of thousands of clones, approximately 86% seen once. As to time point: week 35, safety follow-up. With topical imiquimod, each dose of the vaccine consisted of 300 ug of mutant IDH1 20-mer peptide. New IDH1-mutant, ATRX-lost WHO grade 3 or 4 astrocytomas occurred in donors. The sequencing used PBMCs, collected from a glioma patient whose treatment included an IDH1 peptide vaccine. The source is a man aged 30 to 39 with glioma. The genes are TRBV4-1 and TRBJ2-1; D assignment may be TRBD1 or TRBD2 (5 bases each). CDR3 bases: TGCGCCAGCAGCCGGTGGGGGACCAACAATGAGCAGTTCTTC. The encoded protein is CASSRWGTNNEQFF.